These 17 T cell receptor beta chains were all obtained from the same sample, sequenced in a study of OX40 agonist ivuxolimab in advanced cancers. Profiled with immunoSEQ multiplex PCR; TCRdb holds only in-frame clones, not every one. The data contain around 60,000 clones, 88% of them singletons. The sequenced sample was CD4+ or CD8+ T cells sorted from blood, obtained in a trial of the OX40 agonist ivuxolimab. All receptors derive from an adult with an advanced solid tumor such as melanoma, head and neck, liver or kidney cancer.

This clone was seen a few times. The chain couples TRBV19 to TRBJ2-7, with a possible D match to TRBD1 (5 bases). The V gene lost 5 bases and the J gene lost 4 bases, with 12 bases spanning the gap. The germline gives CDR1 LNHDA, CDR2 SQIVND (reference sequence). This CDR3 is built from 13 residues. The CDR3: CASSASGWYEQYF. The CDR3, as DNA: TGTGCCAGTAGTGCTTCAGGGTGGTACGAGCAGTACTTC. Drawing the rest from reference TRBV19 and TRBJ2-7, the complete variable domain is DGGITQSPKYLFRKEGQNVTLSCEQNLNHDAMYWYRQDPGQGLRLIYYSQIVNDFQKGDIAEGYSVSREKKESFPLTVTSAQKNPTAFYLCASSASGWYEQYFGPGTRLTVT.

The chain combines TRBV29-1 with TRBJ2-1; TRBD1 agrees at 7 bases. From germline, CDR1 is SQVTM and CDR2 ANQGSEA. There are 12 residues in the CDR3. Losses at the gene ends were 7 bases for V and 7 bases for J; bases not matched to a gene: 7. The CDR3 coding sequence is TGCAGCGCTATCCCAGGGGGTAATGAGCAGTTCTTC. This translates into CSAIPGGNEQFF.

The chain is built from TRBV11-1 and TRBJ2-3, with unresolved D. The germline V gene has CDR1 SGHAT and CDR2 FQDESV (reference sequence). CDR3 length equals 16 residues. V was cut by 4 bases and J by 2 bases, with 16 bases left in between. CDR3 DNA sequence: TGTGCCAGCAGCTCAAGACTCCAATCACCCACAGATACGCAGTATTTT. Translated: CASSSRLQSPTDTQYF.

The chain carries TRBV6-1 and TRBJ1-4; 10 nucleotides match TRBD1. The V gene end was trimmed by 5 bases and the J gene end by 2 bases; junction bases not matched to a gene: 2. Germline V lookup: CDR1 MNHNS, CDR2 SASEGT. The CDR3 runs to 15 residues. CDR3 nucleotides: TGTGCCAGCAGTCGACAGGGGGCGACTAATGAAAAACTGTTTTTT. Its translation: CASSRQGATNEKLFF.

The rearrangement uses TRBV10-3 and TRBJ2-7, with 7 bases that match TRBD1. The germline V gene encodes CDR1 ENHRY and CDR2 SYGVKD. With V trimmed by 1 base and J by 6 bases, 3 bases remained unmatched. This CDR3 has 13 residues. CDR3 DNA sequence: TGTGCCATCAGTGAGTTACAGGGGCGCGAGCAGTACTTC. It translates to CAISELQGREQYF.

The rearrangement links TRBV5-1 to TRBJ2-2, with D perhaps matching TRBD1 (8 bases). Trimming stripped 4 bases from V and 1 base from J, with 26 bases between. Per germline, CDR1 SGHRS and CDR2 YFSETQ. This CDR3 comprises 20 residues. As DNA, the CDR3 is TGCGCCAGCAGCAGGAGGACAGGGATGGCTAGCGGAGGGAACACCGGGGAGCTGTTTTTT. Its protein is CASSRRTGMASGGNTGELFF.

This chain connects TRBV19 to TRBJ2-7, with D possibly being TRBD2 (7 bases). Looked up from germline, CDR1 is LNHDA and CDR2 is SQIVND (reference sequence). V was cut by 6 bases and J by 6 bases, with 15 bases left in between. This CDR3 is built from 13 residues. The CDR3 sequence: CASRAGATAEQYF. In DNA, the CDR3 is TGTGCCAGTAGGGCGGGGGCGACCGCCGAGCAGTACTTC.

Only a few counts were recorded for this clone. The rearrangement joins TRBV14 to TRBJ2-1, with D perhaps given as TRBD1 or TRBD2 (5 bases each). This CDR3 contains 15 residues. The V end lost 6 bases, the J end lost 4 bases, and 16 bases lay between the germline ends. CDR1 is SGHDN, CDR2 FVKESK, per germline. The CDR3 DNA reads TGTGCCAGCAGTGCCTCCGGGACCGATTACAATGAGCAGTTCTTC. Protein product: CASSASGTDYNEQFF. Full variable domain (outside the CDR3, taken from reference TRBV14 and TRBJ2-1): EAGVTQFPSHSVIEKGQTVTLRCDPISGHDNLYWYRRVMGKEIKFLLHFVKESKQDESGMPNNRFLAERTGGTYSTLKVQPAELEDSGVYFCASSASGTDYNEQFFGPGTRLTVL.

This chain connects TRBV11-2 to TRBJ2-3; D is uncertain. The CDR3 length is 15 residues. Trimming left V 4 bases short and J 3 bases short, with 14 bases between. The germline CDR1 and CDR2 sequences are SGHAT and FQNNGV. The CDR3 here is CASSSQLLGTDTQYF. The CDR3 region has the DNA TGTGCCAGCAGCTCACAGCTTTTGGGGACAGATACGCAGTATTTT.

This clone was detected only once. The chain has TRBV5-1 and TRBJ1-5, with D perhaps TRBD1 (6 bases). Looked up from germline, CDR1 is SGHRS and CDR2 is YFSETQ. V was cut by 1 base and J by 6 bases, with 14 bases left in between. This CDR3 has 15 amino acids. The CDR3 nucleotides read TGCGCCAGCAGCTTGTTGGGGGACATCCGTCAGCCCCAGCATTTT. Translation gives CASSLLGDIRQPQHF.

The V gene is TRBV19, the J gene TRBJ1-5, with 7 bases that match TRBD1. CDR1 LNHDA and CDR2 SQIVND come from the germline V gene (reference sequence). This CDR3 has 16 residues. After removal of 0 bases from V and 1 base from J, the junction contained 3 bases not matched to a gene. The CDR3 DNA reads TGTGCCAGTAGTATAGAAACAGGGGTAAGCAATCAGCCCCAGCATTTT. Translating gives CASSIETGVSNQPQHF.

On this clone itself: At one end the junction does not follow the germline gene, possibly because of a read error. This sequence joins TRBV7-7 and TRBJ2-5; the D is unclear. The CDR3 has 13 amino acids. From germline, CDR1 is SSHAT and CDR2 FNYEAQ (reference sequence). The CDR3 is CASSLGYAETQYF. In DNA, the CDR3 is TGTGCTAGCAGCTTAGGCTACGCGGAGACCCAGTACTTC.

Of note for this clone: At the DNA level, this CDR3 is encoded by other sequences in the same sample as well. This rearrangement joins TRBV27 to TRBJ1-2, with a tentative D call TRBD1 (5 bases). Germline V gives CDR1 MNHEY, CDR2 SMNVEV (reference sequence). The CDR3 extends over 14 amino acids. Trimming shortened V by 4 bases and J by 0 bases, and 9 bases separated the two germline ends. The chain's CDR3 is CASSYRPANYGYTF. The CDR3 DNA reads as TGTGCCAGCAGTTACAGGCCAGCTAACTATGGCTACACCTTC.

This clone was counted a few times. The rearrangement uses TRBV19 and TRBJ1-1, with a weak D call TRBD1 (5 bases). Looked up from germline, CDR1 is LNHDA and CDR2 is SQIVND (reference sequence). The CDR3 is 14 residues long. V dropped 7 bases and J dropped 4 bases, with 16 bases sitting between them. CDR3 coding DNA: TGTGCCAGTATAGGTCGCGACAGCGCCACTGAAGCTTTCTTT. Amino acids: CASIGRDSATEAFF.

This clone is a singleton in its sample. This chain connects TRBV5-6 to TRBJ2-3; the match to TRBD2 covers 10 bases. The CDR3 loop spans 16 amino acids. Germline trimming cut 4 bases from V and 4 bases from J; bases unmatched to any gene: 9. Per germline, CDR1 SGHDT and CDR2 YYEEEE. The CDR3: CASSLAGASPSDTQYF. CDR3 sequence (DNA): TGTGCCAGCAGCCTAGCGGGAGCCTCCCCGTCAGATACGCAGTATTTT.

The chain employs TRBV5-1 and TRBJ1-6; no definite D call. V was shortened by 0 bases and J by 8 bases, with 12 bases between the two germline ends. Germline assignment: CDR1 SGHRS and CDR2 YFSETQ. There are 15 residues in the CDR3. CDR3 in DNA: TGCGCCAGCAGCTTGGCCGGATATGTGGATTCACCCCTCCACTTT. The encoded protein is CASSLAGYVDSPLHF.

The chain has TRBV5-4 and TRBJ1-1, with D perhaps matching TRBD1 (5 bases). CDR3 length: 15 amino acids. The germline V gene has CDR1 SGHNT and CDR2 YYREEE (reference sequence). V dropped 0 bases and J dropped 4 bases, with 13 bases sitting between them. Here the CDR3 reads CASSLDRQTLTEAFF. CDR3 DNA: TGTGCCAGCAGCTTGGACAGACAGACCCTCACTGAAGCTTTCTTT.